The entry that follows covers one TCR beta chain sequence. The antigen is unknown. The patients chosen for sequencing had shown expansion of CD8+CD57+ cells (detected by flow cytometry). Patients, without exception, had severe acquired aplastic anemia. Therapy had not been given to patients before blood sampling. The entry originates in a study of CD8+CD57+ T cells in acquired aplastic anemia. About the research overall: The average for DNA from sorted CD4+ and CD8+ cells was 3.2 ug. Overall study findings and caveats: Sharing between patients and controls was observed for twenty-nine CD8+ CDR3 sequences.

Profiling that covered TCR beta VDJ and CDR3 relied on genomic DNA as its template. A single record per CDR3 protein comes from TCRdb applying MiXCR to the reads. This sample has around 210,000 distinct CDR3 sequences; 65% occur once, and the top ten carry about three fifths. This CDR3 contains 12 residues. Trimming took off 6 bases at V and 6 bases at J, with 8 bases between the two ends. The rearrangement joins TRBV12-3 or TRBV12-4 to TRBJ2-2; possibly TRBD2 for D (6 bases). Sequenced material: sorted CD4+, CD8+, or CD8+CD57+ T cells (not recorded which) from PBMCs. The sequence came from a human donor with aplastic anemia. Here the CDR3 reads CASSASAGELFF. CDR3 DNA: TGTGCCAGCAGCGCTAGCGCCGGGGAGCTGTTTTTT.